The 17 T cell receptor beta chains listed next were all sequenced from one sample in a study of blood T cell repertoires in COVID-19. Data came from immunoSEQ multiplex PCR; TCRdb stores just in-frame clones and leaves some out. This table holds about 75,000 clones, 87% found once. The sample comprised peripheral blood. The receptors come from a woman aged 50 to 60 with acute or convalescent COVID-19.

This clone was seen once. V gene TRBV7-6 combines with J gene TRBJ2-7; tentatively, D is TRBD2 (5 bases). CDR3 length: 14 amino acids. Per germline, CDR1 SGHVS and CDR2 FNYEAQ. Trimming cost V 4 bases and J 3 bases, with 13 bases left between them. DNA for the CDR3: TGTGCCAGCAGCTCCATCGGGGTGAGCTACGAGCAGTACTTC. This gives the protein CASSSIGVSYEQYF.

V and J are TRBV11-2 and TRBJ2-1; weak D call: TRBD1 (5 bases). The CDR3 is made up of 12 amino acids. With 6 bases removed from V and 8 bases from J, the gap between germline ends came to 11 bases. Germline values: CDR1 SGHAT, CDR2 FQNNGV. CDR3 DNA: TGTGCCAGCAGGGGCCCAGGGCATGAGCAGTTCTTC. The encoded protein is CASRGPGHEQFF.

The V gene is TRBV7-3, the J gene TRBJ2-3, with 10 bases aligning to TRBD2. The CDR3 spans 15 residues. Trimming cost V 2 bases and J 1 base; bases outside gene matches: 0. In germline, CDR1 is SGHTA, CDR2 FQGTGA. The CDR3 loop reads CASSLGTSGTDTQYF. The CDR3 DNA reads TGTGCCAGCAGCTTAGGGACTAGCGGCACAGATACGCAGTATTTT. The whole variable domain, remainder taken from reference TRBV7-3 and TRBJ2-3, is GAGVSQTPSNKVTEKGKYVELRCDPISGHTALYWYRQSLGQGPEFLIYFQGTGAADDSGLPNDRFFAVRPEGSVSTLKIQRTERGDSAVYLCASSLGTSGTDTQYFGPGTRLTVL.

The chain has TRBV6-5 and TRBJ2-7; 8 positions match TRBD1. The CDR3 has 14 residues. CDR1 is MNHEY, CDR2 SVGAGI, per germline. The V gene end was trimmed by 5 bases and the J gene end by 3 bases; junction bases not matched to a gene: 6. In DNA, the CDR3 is TGTGCCAGCAGTCGGGGACAGGAGATCTACGAGCAGTACTTC. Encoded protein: CASSRGQEIYEQYF.

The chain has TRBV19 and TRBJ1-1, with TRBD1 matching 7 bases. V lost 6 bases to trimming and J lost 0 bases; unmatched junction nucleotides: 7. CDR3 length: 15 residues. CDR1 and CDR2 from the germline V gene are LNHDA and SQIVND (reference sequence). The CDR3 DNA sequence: TGTGCCAGTAGCAGGACAGGCCAAATGAACACTGAAGCTTTCTTT. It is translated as CASSRTGQMNTEAFF.

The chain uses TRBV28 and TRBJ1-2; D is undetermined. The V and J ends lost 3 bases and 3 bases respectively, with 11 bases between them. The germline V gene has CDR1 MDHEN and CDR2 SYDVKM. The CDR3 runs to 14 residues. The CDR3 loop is CASSFGRGYYGYTF. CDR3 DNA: TGTGCCAGCAGTTTCGGCCGGGGATACTATGGCTACACCTTC.

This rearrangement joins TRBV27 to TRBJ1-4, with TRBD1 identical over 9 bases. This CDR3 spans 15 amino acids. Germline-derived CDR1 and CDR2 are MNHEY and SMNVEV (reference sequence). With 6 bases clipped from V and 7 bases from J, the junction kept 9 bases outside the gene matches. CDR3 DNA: TGTGCCAGCAGCGAAGGTACAGGGGGCACTGAAAAACTGTTTTTT. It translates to CASSEGTGGTEKLFF.

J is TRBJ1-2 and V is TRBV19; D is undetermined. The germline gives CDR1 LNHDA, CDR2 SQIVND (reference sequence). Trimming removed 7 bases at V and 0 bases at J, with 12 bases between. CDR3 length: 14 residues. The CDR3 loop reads CASNEGEPNYGYTF. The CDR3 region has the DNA TGTGCCAGTAACGAGGGAGAGCCTAACTATGGCTACACCTTC. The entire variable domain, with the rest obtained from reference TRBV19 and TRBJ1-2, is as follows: DGGITQSPKYLFRKEGQNVTLSCEQNLNHDAMYWYRQDPGQGLRLIYYSQIVNDFQKGDIAEGYSVSREKKESFPLTVTSAQKNPTAFYLCASNEGEPNYGYTFGSGTRLTVV.

The CDR3 is CASSSDGRYNNEQFF. In nucleotides, the CDR3 is TGTGCCAGCAGTTCCGACGGGAGGTACAACAATGAGCAGTTCTTC. V usage is TRBV27 and J usage is TRBJ2-1; 7 bases agree with TRBD2. CDR3 length: 15 residues. Germline CDR1 and CDR2: MNHEY and SMNVEV (reference sequence). J lost 5 bases, V lost 4 bases, and 8 bases had no gene match.

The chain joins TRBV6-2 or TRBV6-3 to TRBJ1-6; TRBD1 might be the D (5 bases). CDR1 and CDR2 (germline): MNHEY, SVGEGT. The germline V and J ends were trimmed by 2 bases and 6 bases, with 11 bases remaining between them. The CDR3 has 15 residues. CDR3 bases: TGTGCCAGCAGTTACAGTTGGCAGGGTAATTCACCCCTCCACTTT. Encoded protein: CASSYSWQGNSPLHF.

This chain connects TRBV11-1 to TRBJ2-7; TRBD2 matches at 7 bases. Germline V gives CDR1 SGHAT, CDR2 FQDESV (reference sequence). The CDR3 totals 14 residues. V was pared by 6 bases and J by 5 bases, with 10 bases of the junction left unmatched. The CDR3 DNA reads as TGTGCCAGCAGGGATCGCGGGAGAGGCCACGAGCAGTACTTC. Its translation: CASRDRGRGHEQYF.

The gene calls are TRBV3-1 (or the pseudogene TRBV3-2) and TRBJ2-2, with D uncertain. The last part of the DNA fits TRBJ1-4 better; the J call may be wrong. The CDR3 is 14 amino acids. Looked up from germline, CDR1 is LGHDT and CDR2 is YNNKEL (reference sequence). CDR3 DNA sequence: TGTGCCAGCAGCCAAGAAGGCGGGGAGGGAAAACTGTTTTTT. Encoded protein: CASSQEGGEGKLFF.

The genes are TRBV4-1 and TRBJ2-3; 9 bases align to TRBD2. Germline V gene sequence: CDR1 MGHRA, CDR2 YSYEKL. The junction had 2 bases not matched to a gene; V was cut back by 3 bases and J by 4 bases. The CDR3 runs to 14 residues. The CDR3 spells CASSQASGADTQYF. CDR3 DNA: TGCGCCAGCAGCCAGGCTAGCGGGGCAGATACGCAGTATTTT.

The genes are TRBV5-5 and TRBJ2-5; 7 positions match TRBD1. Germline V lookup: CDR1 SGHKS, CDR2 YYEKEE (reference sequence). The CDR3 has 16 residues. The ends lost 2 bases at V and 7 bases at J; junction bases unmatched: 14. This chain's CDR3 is CASSLLPGTAKGTQYF. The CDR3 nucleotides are TGTGCCAGCAGCTTACTACCCGGGACAGCTAAAGGGACCCAGTACTTC. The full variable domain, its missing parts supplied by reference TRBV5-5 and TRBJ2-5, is DAGVTQSPTHLIKTRGQQVTLRCSPISGHKSVSWYQQVLGQGPQFIFQYYEKEERGRGNFPDRFSARQFPNYSSELNVNALLLGDSALYLCASSLLPGTAKGTQYFGPGTRLLVL.

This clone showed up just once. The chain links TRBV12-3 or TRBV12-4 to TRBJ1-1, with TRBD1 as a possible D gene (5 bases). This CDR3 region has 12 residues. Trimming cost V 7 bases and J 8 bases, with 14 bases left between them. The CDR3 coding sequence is TGTGCCAGCACCTCCATCGACAGAGAAGCTTTCTTT. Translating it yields CASTSIDREAFF.

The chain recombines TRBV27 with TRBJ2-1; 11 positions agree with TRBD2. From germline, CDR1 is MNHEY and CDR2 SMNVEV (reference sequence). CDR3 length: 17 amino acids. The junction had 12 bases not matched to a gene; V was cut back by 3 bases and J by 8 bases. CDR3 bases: TGTGCCAGCAGTTTTACTAGCGGGAGCAGAATGGGGGATGAGCAGTTCTTC. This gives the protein CASSFTSGSRMGDEQFF.

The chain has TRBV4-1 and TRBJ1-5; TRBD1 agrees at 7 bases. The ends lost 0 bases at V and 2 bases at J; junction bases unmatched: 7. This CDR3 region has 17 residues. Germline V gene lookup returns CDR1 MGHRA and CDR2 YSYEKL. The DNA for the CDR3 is TGCGCCAGCAGCCAAGACTCCCCAGGACAGGGCAATCAGCCCCAGCATTTT. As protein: CASSQDSPGQGNQPQHF.